This T cell receptor (beta chain) was profiled in a study of OX40 agonist ivuxolimab in advanced cancers. Study in general: One hepatocellular carcinoma and a couple of cutaneous melanoma patients partially responded.

Trimming shortened V by 3 bases and J by 8 bases, and 13 bases separated the two germline ends. The CDR3 is made up of 13 amino acids. CDR1 and CDR2 from the germline V gene are SGHTA and FQGNSA. The table came from immunoSEQ multiplex PCR; TCRdb's copy has only in-frame clones and leaves some out. The table records 68,000 or so clones, roughly 90% of them present only once. Concerning this clone: No antigen is known for it.

The study, taken as a whole, reports: Averaged across samples, CD8+ T cells carried more expanded clones than CD4+ did. Dose levels from 0.1 to 3.0 mg/kg saw CD4+ and CD8+ blood T cells expand clonally by week 6.

This chain links TRBV7-2 with TRBJ1-2; possible D gene TRBD1, 6 bases. The TCR sequence derives from an adult with an advanced solid tumor such as melanoma, head and neck, liver or kidney cancer. The material sequenced was CD4+ or CD8+ T cells sorted from blood, taken in a trial of the OX40 agonist ivuxolimab. This CDR3 is CASSFQQGRGYTF. The CDR3 bases are TGTGCCAGCAGCTTTCAACAGGGAAGGGGCTACACCTTC.